Below, 25 T cell receptor beta chains from the same sample are listed, as sequenced in a study of cytomegalovirus exposure and HLA in healthy donors. Both 60 Vbeta primers and 13 Jbeta primers went into the PCR. The repertoire was sequenced with immunoSEQ multiplex PCR; TCRdb's copy has only in-frame clones and lacks some. This table holds 80,000 or so clones, 75% found once. The sample was PBMCs. The receptor set was obtained from a woman between 40 and 55 years old in good health and CMV-seronegative.

In this sample, this clone turned up once. This chain links TRBV19 with TRBJ1-4; D is possibly TRBD1 (6 bases). CDR3 length equals 15 residues. V lost 6 bases to trimming and J lost 5 bases, with 16 bases between them. CDR1 and CDR2 (germline): LNHDA, SQIVND (reference sequence). CDR3 amino acids: CASRHRAVGNEKLFF. CDR3 coding DNA: TGTGCCAGTAGGCACAGGGCGGTGGGGAATGAAAAACTGTTTTTT.

The rearrangement joins TRBV18 to TRBJ1-1, with 8 bases matching TRBD1. J gave up 5 bases and V 3 bases, and 5 bases lay outside the gene matches. The CDR3 is made up of 14 amino acids. Germline V CDR1 and CDR2: KGHSH, LQKENI. As DNA, the CDR3 is TGTGCCAGCTCACCCCAGGGGGCGGAAACTGAAGCTTTCTTT. It encodes CASSPQGAETEAFF.

This clone appeared once. Relative to the germline gene, one junction end is altered; a read error may explain this. The rearrangement links TRBV2 to TRBJ2-5; a weak D match, TRBD1 (5 bases). The germline V gene has CDR1 SNHLY and CDR2 FYNNEI. This CDR3 contains 16 residues. In DNA form, the CDR3 reads TGTGCCAGCAGTGAGCTAGACAGACAGAGAGGAGAGGCCCAGTACTTC. It translates to CASSELDRQRGEAQYF.

The V gene is TRBV5-6, the J gene TRBJ1-3; D may be TRBD1 (5 bases). The ends were cut back, 5 bases at V and 0 bases at J, with 15 bases in the middle. The CDR3 is made up of 16 amino acids. Germline lookup yields CDR1 SGHDT and CDR2 YYEEEE. The CDR3 sequence: CASSSRGDPSGNTIYF. The CDR3 DNA sequence: TGTGCCAGCAGTAGTCGGGGGGACCCCTCTGGAAACACCATATATTTT.

The rearrangement uses TRBV6-1 and TRBJ1-5; no clear D gene. Germline V gene lookup returns CDR1 MNHNS and CDR2 SASEGT. The length of the CDR3 is 16 residues. V gave up 0 bases and J gave up 6 bases, with 15 bases separating them. The CDR3 reads CASSEAGSLGSQPQHF. CDR3 nucleotide sequence: TGTGCCAGCAGTGAAGCGGGGAGTTTGGGCAGTCAGCCCCAGCATTTT.

The V gene is TRBV2, the J gene TRBJ2-7; D perhaps matches TRBD2 (6 bases). Germline values: CDR1 SNHLY, CDR2 FYNNEI. The CDR3 runs 15 residues. V shed 2 bases and J shed 4 bases, with 15 bases lying between them. CDR3 DNA sequence: TGTGCCAGCAGTGAAAGGCTTCTGGGGGGATACGAGCAGTACTTC. As protein: CASSERLLGGYEQYF.

The chain carries TRBV19 and TRBJ1-1; maybe TRBD1 (6 bases). Per the germline V gene, CDR1 is LNHDA and CDR2 is SQIVND (reference sequence). Trimming took off 8 bases at V and 0 bases at J, with 16 bases between the two ends. The CDR3 has 15 amino acids. This CDR3 is CASAPSGAVNTEAFF. The CDR3 DNA is TGTGCCAGTGCACCTTCAGGGGCGGTGAACACTGAAGCTTTCTTT.

The chain combines TRBV11-1 with TRBJ2-7; 7 nucleotides agree with TRBD1. CDR1 is SGHAT and CDR2 is FQDESV in the germline V gene (reference sequence). The CDR3 is 14 amino acids. The junction had 4 bases not matched to a gene; V was cut back by 1 base and J by 4 bases. As DNA, the CDR3 is TGTGCCAGCAGCTTAGGAGACAGGGCGTACGAGCAGTACTTC. It encodes CASSLGDRAYEQYF.

The rearrangement joins TRBV7-2 to TRBJ2-5; D may be TRBD1 (5 bases). V was clipped by 1 base and J by 5 bases, with 14 bases between them. CDR3 length: 15 residues. In germline, CDR1 is SGHTA, CDR2 FQGNSA. This CDR3 reads CASSLEAGLGETQYF. Written as DNA, the CDR3 is TGTGCCAGCAGCTTAGAGGCAGGGTTAGGGGAGACCCAGTACTTC.

The V call is TRBV7-8, the J call TRBJ2-2; TRBD2 might be the D (7 bases). V lost 5 bases, J lost 3 bases, and 16 bases lay in between. Germline V CDR1 and CDR2: SGHVS, FQNEAQ. The CDR3 loop spans 16 amino acids. The CDR3 is CASSHKGGFDTGELFF. CDR3 nucleotide sequence: TGTGCCAGCAGCCACAAGGGGGGGTTCGACACCGGGGAGCTGTTTTTT.

V gene TRBV4-3 combines with J gene TRBJ2-7; TRBD1 might be the D (5 bases). From germline, CDR1 is LGHNA and CDR2 YSLEER. The length of the CDR3 is 16 residues. The V end was cut by 0 bases, the J end by 0 bases, with 12 bases between. The CDR3 loop reads CASSQEDRDSSYEQYF. The CDR3 bases are TGCGCCAGCAGCCAAGAGGATAGAGACAGCTCCTACGAGCAGTACTTC.

The V call is TRBV2, the J call TRBJ1-5, with 7 bases aligning to TRBD1. CDR3 length: 15 amino acids. Germline CDR1 SNHLY, CDR2 FYNNEI. V shed 3 bases and J 4 bases; nucleotides not matched to a gene: 6. The CDR3 loop is CASSDRGQRNQPQHF. CDR3 sequence (DNA): TGTGCCAGCAGTGATAGGGGACAGAGAAATCAGCCCCAGCATTTT. Drawing the rest from reference TRBV2 and TRBJ1-5, the complete variable domain is EPEVTQTPSHQVTQMGQEVILRCVPISNHLYFYWYRQILGQKVEFLVSFYNNEISEKSEIFDDQFSVERPDGSNFTLKIRSTKLEDSAMYFCASSDRGQRNQPQHFGDGTRLSIL.

This chain connects TRBV7-9 to TRBJ2-2; 9 positions agree with TRBD1. Germline CDR1 and CDR2: SEHNR and FQNEAQ (reference sequence). Trimming took 5 bases from V and 5 from J; bases not matched to a gene: 6. The CDR3 is 15 residues long. In DNA form, the CDR3 reads TGTGCCAGCAGCGCGGACAGGGGTGAGACCGGGGAGCTGTTTTTT. It is translated as CASSADRGETGELFF.

The chain uses TRBV28 and TRBJ1-2; 7 bases match TRBD1. Germline trimming cut 5 bases from V and 4 bases from J; bases unmatched to any gene: 10. This CDR3 has 15 residues. The germline V gene encodes CDR1 MDHEN and CDR2 SYDVKM. Here the CDR3 DNA reads TGTGCCAGCAGTCCCCCCGACAGGGCCGGCTATGGCTACACCTTC. It yields the protein CASSPPDRAGYGYTF.

This chain joins TRBV2 and TRBJ2-1; D uncertain. Trimming pared 1 base from V and 3 bases from J, leaving 10 bases between. Germline V CDR1 and CDR2: SNHLY, FYNNEI. This CDR3 is 15 amino acids long. DNA of the CDR3: TGTGCCAGCAGTGAAGTCCGAACTGGCTACAATGAGCAGTTCTTC. Protein: CASSEVRTGYNEQFF.

This clone was recorded once. The chain combines TRBV5-1 with TRBJ2-6, with D possibly matching TRBD2 (6 bases). Trimming took off 3 bases at V and 0 bases at J, with 7 bases between the two ends. Germline V gives CDR1 SGHRS, CDR2 YFSETQ. This CDR3 has 15 amino acids. CDR3 bases: TGCGCCAGCAGCTCCGGGAGCTCTGGGGCCAACGTCCTGACTTTC. Amino acids: CASSSGSSGANVLTF.

This clone showed up just a few times. V usage is TRBV7-9 and J usage is TRBJ1-1; a possible D gene is TRBD1 (5 bases). The V gene lost 1 base and the J gene lost 6 bases, with 12 bases spanning the gap. Germline V gene data show CDR1 as SEHNR and CDR2 as FQNEAQ (reference sequence). The CDR3 covers 14 residues. CDR3 coding DNA: TGTGCCAGCAGCTTAGAGGGCAGGGCCTCTGAAGCTTTCTTT. This gives the protein CASSLEGRASEAFF. Full variable domain (outside the CDR3, taken from reference TRBV7-9 and TRBJ1-1): DTGVSQNPRHKITKRGQNVTFRCDPISEHNRLYWYRQTLGQGPEFLTYFQNEAQLEKSRLLSDRFSAERPKGSFSTLEIQRTEQGDSAMYLCASSLEGRASEAFFGQGTRLTVV.

The chain combines TRBV5-1 with TRBJ1-2; 7 bases match TRBD1. The germline V gene encodes CDR1 SGHRS and CDR2 YFSETQ. Unmatched junction bases numbered 10, after V lost 4 bases and J lost 1 base. The CDR3 contains 16 residues. The CDR3 loop reads CASSPGKTGNNYGYTF. CDR3 DNA sequence: TGCGCCAGCAGCCCGGGAAAGACAGGGAATAACTATGGCTACACCTTC.

The chain couples TRBV28 to TRBJ2-7, with TRBD1 identical over 9 bases. V dropped 5 bases and J dropped 4; count of bases not matched to a gene: 9. Germline V gives CDR1 MDHEN, CDR2 SYDVKM. The CDR3 loop spans 15 amino acids. The CDR3 here is CASSPLTGGFYEQYF. In DNA, the CDR3 is TGTGCCAGCAGTCCGTTGACAGGGGGGTTTTACGAGCAGTACTTC.

This clone was counted only a few times. This chain joins TRBV29-1 and TRBJ2-7; possibly TRBD2 for D (5 bases). From germline, CDR1 is SQVTM and CDR2 ANQGSEA. V lost 4 bases and J lost 0, with 16 bases in between. There are 15 residues in the CDR3. The CDR3 spells CSVAPGLAASYEQYF. The DNA for the CDR3 is TGCAGCGTTGCTCCCGGACTCGCCGCCTCCTACGAGCAGTACTTC.

The chain is built from TRBV7-9 and TRBJ2-3; a weak D match, TRBD2 (6 bases). The CDR3 consists of 14 residues. The germline V gene encodes CDR1 SEHNR and CDR2 FQNEAQ (reference sequence). Trimming stripped 5 bases from V and 0 bases from J, with 9 bases between. The CDR3 DNA reads as TGTGCCAGCAGCCCCGGGACTAGCACAGATACGCAGTATTTT. It specifies CASSPGTSTDTQYF.

The chain carries TRBV6-5 and TRBJ2-3, with TRBD2 identical over 9 bases. Losses at the gene ends were 2 bases for V and 4 bases for J; bases not matched to a gene: 1. This CDR3 comprises 14 residues. The germline CDR1 and CDR2 sequences are MNHEY and SVGAGI. CDR3 residues: CASSYERGADTQYF. The CDR3 coding sequence is TGTGCCAGCAGTTACGAGCGGGGGGCAGATACGCAGTATTTT.

The rearrangement joins TRBV29-1 to TRBJ2-7; maybe TRBD2 (7 bases). The V gene's germline CDR1 is SQVTM and CDR2 ANQGSEA. The CDR3 is made up of 12 amino acids. V gave up 6 bases and J gave up 7 bases, with 16 bases separating them. Here the CDR3 reads CSVGGTTGEQYF. DNA for the CDR3: TGCAGCGTGGGAGGGACAACCGGGGAGCAGTACTTC.

This chain connects TRBV7-6 to TRBJ1-5, with a possible D match to TRBD1 (5 bases). The germline gives CDR1 SGHVS, CDR2 FNYEAQ. The CDR3 totals 14 residues. The V end lost 4 bases, the J end lost 7 bases, and 14 bases lay between the germline ends. Written as DNA, the CDR3 is TGTGCCAGCAGCTGGGGGGGGGAGGGACAGCCCCAGCATTTT. Translated, it gives CASSWGGEGQPQHF.

The gene calls are TRBV2 and TRBJ2-1; 10 positions agree with TRBD1. The V gene's germline CDR1 is SNHLY and CDR2 FYNNEI. V lost 6 bases, J lost 3 bases, and 5 bases stayed unmatched. There are 15 residues in the CDR3. The DNA of the CDR3 is TGTGCCAGCAGGGACGACAGGGGGCTCTACAATGAGCAGTTCTTC. This encodes CASRDDRGLYNEQFF.